Presented here are 3 T cell receptor beta chains from one specimen sequenced in a study of blood T cell repertoires in COVID-19. Generated by immunoSEQ multiplex PCR, the TCRdb table keeps only in-frame clones and is missing some. The data contain 75,000 to 95,000 clones, 85% to 90% of them singletons. Sequenced material: peripheral blood. The source of these receptors is a human donor in a cohort sampled during active COVID-19.

This rearrangement joins TRBV3-1 (or the pseudogene TRBV3-2) to TRBJ1-2; TRBD1 agrees at 7 bases. The length of the CDR3 is 15 residues. V gave up 1 base and J gave up 4 bases; unmatched junction bases: 6. The germline V gene has CDR1 LGHDT and CDR2 YNNKEL (reference sequence). CDR3 nucleotides: TGTGCCAGCAGCCAAGTCTCCGGGACAGTCTATGGCTACACCTTC. Its translation: CASSQVSGTVYGYTF.

The chain is built from TRBV30 and TRBJ2-5; D is ambiguous. Germline CDR1 GTSNPN, CDR2 SVGIG (reference sequence). The CDR3 extends over 13 amino acids. The germline V and J ends were trimmed by 0 bases and 4 bases, with 9 bases remaining between them. DNA of the CDR3: TGTGCCTGGAGTGTACTGGGCAGAGAGACCCAGTACTTC. It specifies CAWSVLGRETQYF.

The chain couples TRBV10-1 to TRBJ1-6; TRBD1 agrees at 9 bases. CDR3 length: 14 amino acids. Trimming took 7 bases from V and 7 from J; bases not matched to a gene: 5. Germline lookup yields CDR1 WNHNN and CDR2 SYGVQD (reference sequence). Written as DNA, the CDR3 is TGCGCCAGCATTTGGACAGGGGTGAATTCACCCCTCCACTTT. Translation: CASIWTGVNSPLHF.